These 27 T cell receptor beta chains originate from one sample sequenced in a study of radiation and T cells in renal cell carcinoma (dated by TCRdb to about 2020). The time point label for this specimen denotes: tumor resected at nephrectomy. The sample's treatment or condition label, decoded: 15 Gy SBRT to primary tumor, nephrectomy 4 weeks later. The library was generated by the immunoSEQ multiplex PCR assay. TCRdb obtained this table from immuneACCESS and retained in-frame rearrangements with V and J assigned. These tables miss some clones; where compared with another copy, unresolved V genes account for less than half of the shortfall, and the remainder is unexplained. The sample includes more than 15,000 clones, with about half observed a single time. The ten most abundant clones make up around 40% of the sample. The sequencing here drew on tumor tissue, taken from a patient whose treatment included radiotherapy and nephrectomy. Receptors were obtained from a woman aged 60-70 years with renal cell carcinoma.

Only a few counts were recorded for this clone. This CDR3 reads CASSQVQGARGYTF. DNA for the CDR3: TGTGCCAGCAGCCAAGTTCAGGGGGCGAGAGGCTACACCTTC. The rearrangement links TRBV4-2 to TRBJ1-2; TRBD1 agrees at 8 bases. V trimming: 1 base; J trimming: 8 bases; junction bases outside the gene matches: 6. Germline CDR1 LGHNA, CDR2 YNFKEQ. This CDR3 comprises 14 residues.

The rearrangement links TRBV5-6 to TRBJ2-1, with D possibly being TRBD1 or TRBD2 (6 bases each). Germline lookup yields CDR1 SGHDT and CDR2 YYEEEE. V lost 4 bases and J 1 base, leaving 12 bases between the germline ends. This CDR3 comprises 15 residues. The CDR3 protein is CASSPGAQSYNEQFF. CDR3 coding DNA: TGTGCCAGCAGCCCGGGGGCGCAGTCCTACAATGAGCAGTTCTTC.

This chain links TRBV18 with TRBJ1-4; D not certain. Germline CDR1 and CDR2: KGHSH and LQKENI. V was trimmed by 3 bases and J by 4 bases, leaving 6 bases between them. This CDR3 spans 13 amino acids. The CDR3 sequence: CASSPSFNEKLFF. The CDR3 DNA sequence: TGTGCCAGCTCACCGAGTTTTAATGAAAAACTGTTTTTT.

This clone was observed a few times. This chain uses TRBV7-6 with TRBJ2-7, with 9 bases lining up with TRBD2. The J segment lost 1 base and the V segment lost 2 bases, leaving 6 bases of the junction unmatched. The CDR3 spans 16 residues. Germline V gene lookup returns CDR1 SGHVS and CDR2 FNYEAQ. CDR3 in amino acids: CASSLNAGGLSYEQYF. The CDR3 DNA reads TGTGCCAGCAGCTTAAATGCGGGAGGGCTATCCTACGAGCAGTACTTC.

The chain is built from TRBV7-9 and TRBJ2-3; a possible D gene is TRBD2 (5 bases). Germline V gene sequence: CDR1 SEHNR, CDR2 FQNEAQ (reference sequence). V was trimmed by 1 base and J by 2 bases, leaving 10 bases between them. The CDR3 runs 15 residues. The CDR3 region is CASSLGGPSTDTQYF. The DNA of the CDR3 is TGTGCCAGCAGCTTAGGAGGGCCCTCCACAGATACGCAGTATTTT.

The V call is TRBV7-2, the J call TRBJ2-1; possible D gene TRBD1, 5 bases. The V gene's germline CDR1 is SGHTA and CDR2 FQGNSA. The V end lost 6 bases, the J end lost 10 bases, and 10 bases lay between the germline ends. There are 11 residues in the CDR3. In nucleotides, the CDR3 is TGTGCCAGCAGGACTGCAGGGGAGCAGTTCTTC. This codes for CASRTAGEQFF. Supplemented by reference TRBV7-2 and TRBJ2-1, the full variable domain reads GAGVSQSPSNKVTEKGKDVELRCDPISGHTALYWYRQSLGQGLEFLIYFQGNSAPDKSGLPSDRFSAERTGGSVSTLTIQRTQQEDSAVYLCASRTAGEQFFGPGTRLTVL.

The chain uses TRBV7-9 and TRBJ1-3, with a weak D call TRBD1 (5 bases). V was clipped by 5 bases and J by 4 bases, with 15 bases between them. The length of the CDR3 is 15 residues. Germline lookup yields CDR1 SEHNR and CDR2 FQNEAQ (reference sequence). The CDR3 spells CASSPTLGDGNTIYF. CDR3 coding DNA: TGTGCCAGCAGCCCTACGCTGGGGGACGGAAACACCATATATTTT.

This clone is large within its sample. The V gene is TRBV6-1, the J gene TRBJ1-5; D uncertain. The germline V gene has CDR1 MNHNS and CDR2 SASEGT. CDR3 length: 14 residues. The V end was cut by 3 bases, the J end by 0 bases, with 6 bases between. This CDR3 is CASSELFSNQPQHF. As DNA, the CDR3 is TGTGCCAGCAGTGAGCTATTTAGCAATCAGCCCCAGCATTTT.

This clone was found many times. The gene calls are TRBV10-3 and TRBJ1-1, with D possibly TRBD1 on 6 matching bases. This CDR3 is 14 amino acids long. Trimming removed 7 bases at V and 0 bases at J, with 12 bases between. CDR1 and CDR2 (germline): ENHRY, SYGVKD. CDR3 sequence (DNA): TGTGCCATCAACCGGGACATACTGAACACTGAAGCTTTCTTT. Its translation: CAINRDILNTEAFF.

This clone turned up a few times. The CDR3 here is CASSTGGDNEQFF. CDR3 nucleotides: TGTGCCAGTAGTACGGGCGGAGACAATGAGCAGTTCTTC. The chain carries TRBV19 and TRBJ2-1, with D uncertain. V lost 4 bases and J 5 bases, leaving 9 bases between the germline ends. CDR1 is LNHDA and CDR2 is SQIVND in the germline V gene (reference sequence). The CDR3 totals 13 residues.

The chain joins TRBV5-1 to TRBJ2-1; D tentatively reads TRBD1 or TRBD2 (5 bases each). Germline V gene data show CDR1 as SGHRS and CDR2 as YFSETQ. The CDR3 loop spans 13 amino acids. The V and J ends lost 5 bases and 7 bases respectively, with 13 bases between them. In DNA, the CDR3 is TGCGCCAGCAGGTGGGGACCGGAAAATGAGCAGTTCTTC. Protein product: CASRWGPENEQFF.

The chain joins TRBV6-5 to TRBJ2-5, with 7 bases that match TRBD1. The CDR3 is 14 amino acids. Germline CDR1 is MNHEY and CDR2 is SVGAGI. J lost 5 bases, V lost 0 bases, and 3 bases had no gene match. The CDR3 spells CASSYSRGIETQYF. In DNA form, the CDR3 reads TGTGCCAGCAGTTACTCCAGGGGGATTGAGACCCAGTACTTC.

This clone turned up a few times. V gene TRBV5-1 combines with J gene TRBJ2-1; 7 positions match TRBD1. The V gene's germline CDR1 is SGHRS and CDR2 YFSETQ. V was clipped by 3 bases and J by 0 bases; unmatched bases: 6. The CDR3 loop spans 16 amino acids. For the CDR3, the DNA is TGCGCCAGCAGCTGGACAGGTCTTAGCTCCTACAATGAGCAGTTCTTC. Protein sequence: CASSWTGLSSYNEQFF. The full variable domain, with the rest looked up from reference TRBV5-1 and TRBJ2-1, is KAGVTQTPRYLIKTRGQQVTLSCSPISGHRSVSWYQQTPGQGLQFLFEYFSETQRNKGNFPGRFSGRQFSNSRSEMNVSTLELGDSALYLCASSWTGLSSYNEQFFGPGTRLTVL.

Note on this clone: A read error may account for a junction end that differs from germline. The chain has TRBV30 and TRBJ2-7; D possibly corresponds to TRBD2 (5 bases). CDR1 is GTSNPN and CDR2 is SVGIG in the germline V gene (reference sequence). The CDR3 is made up of 15 amino acids. In DNA form, the CDR3 reads TGTGCCTGGAGCACCCTCGCCGGACTGTACTACGGGCAGTACTTC. It encodes CAWSTLAGLYYGQYF.

V usage is TRBV6-5 and J usage is TRBJ1-2; the match to TRBD1 covers 8 bases. The germline CDR1 and CDR2 sequences are MNHEY and SVGAGI. V was clipped by 3 bases and J by 7 bases; unmatched bases: 13. This CDR3 is built from 16 residues. This CDR3 reads CASSYLPQGAFGGYTF. CDR3 in DNA: TGTGCCAGCAGTTATCTTCCCCAGGGGGCGTTCGGTGGCTACACCTTC.

This clone was recorded only once. The gene calls are TRBV11-2 and TRBJ2-3; possibly TRBD1 for D (6 bases). This CDR3 has 18 amino acids. CDR1 SGHAT and CDR2 FQNNGV come from the germline V gene. The ends were cut back, 2 bases at V and 3 bases at J, with 21 bases in the middle. CDR3 sequence: CASSLIAGGRGLTDTQYF. In DNA form, the CDR3 reads TGTGCCAGCAGCTTAATAGCCGGAGGCAGGGGCTTGACAGATACGCAGTATTTT.

The chain employs TRBV6-6 and TRBJ1-4; D is possibly TRBD1 (5 bases). The CDR3 length is 15 residues. Per germline, CDR1 MNHNY and CDR2 SVGAGI (reference sequence). V was clipped by 0 bases and J by 8 bases, with 13 bases between them. The CDR3 DNA reads TGTGCCAGCAGTTACTCGGGGCAGGGTGGCGAAAAACTGTTTTTT. It specifies CASSYSGQGGEKLFF.

The rearrangement uses TRBV11-3 and TRBJ1-6; D is unclear. CDR3 size: 13 residues. CDR1 SGHNT and CDR2 YENEEA come from the germline V gene. Trimming took 3 bases from V and 8 from J, leaving 8 bases between them. CDR3 region: CASSLTGYSPLHF. In nucleotides, the CDR3 is TGTGCCAGCAGCTTGACGGGGTATTCACCCCTCCACTTT.

The chain carries TRBV29-1 and TRBJ2-3; 9 positions agree with TRBD2. The CDR3 totals 13 residues. The ends lost 6 bases at V and 6 bases at J; junction bases unmatched: 7. Germline CDR1 is SQVTM and CDR2 is ANQGSEA. As DNA, the CDR3 is TGCAGCGTCACAATAGCGGGAGAGGATACGCAGTATTTT. Its translation: CSVTIAGEDTQYF.

The chain carries TRBV11-2 and TRBJ1-2; the D is unclear. CDR3 length: 13 amino acids. Germline CDR1 is SGHAT and CDR2 is FQNNGV. Trimming removed 5 bases from V and 8 bases from J, with 15 bases in between. CDR3 loop: CASSDQTRSGYTF. CDR3 DNA: TGTGCCAGCAGCGACCAAACTAGGTCAGGCTACACCTTC.

This clone was counted at least ten times. Other DNA sequences in this specimen translate into the identical CDR3. The chain joins TRBV7-6 to TRBJ1-2; perhaps TRBD1 as D (6 bases). Per the germline V gene, CDR1 is SGHVS and CDR2 is FNYEAQ. The CDR3 is made up of 11 amino acids. Deletions cut 5 bases from V and 5 bases from J, with 6 bases between. Here the CDR3 reads CASSDRYGYTF. In DNA, the CDR3 is TGTGCCAGCAGCGACAGGTATGGCTACACCTTC.

V and J are TRBV7-9 and TRBJ1-6, with D perhaps TRBD1 (5 bases). The V gene's germline CDR1 is SEHNR and CDR2 FQNEAQ (reference sequence). V dropped 3 bases and J dropped 6 bases, with 12 bases sitting between them. The CDR3 sequence is 15 residues long. CDR3 nucleotides: TGTGCCAGCAGCTTGGAGCCGGGACCTAATTCACCCCTCCACTTT. Translated: CASSLEPGPNSPLHF.

This clone was detected a few times. V usage is TRBV7-6 and J usage is TRBJ2-1, with TRBD2 matching over 10 bases. This CDR3 spans 16 amino acids. J was trimmed by 4 bases and V by 2 bases; bases with no gene match: 5. CDR1 is SGHVS and CDR2 is FNYEAQ in the germline V gene. CDR3 residues: CASSLLPSGGYNEQFF. DNA of the CDR3: TGTGCCAGCAGCTTACTTCCTAGCGGGGGATACAATGAGCAGTTCTTC.

This chain links TRBV7-9 with TRBJ2-1; the D gene is possibly TRBD2 (6 bases). V was trimmed by 3 bases and J by 3 bases, leaving 12 bases between them. CDR1 is SEHNR and CDR2 is FQNEAQ in the germline V gene (reference sequence). This CDR3 is built from 15 residues. CDR3 in amino acids: CASSLEGYYYNEQFF. CDR3 coding DNA: TGTGCCAGCAGCTTGGAGGGGTACTACTACAATGAGCAGTTCTTC.

This clone has only a few counts. V and J are TRBV10-3 and TRBJ1-2; D remains unclear. V was clipped by 4 bases and J by 6 bases, with 12 bases between them. The CDR3 covers 13 residues. CDR1 ENHRY and CDR2 SYGVKD come from the germline V gene. Written as DNA, the CDR3 is TGTGCCATCAGTGTCGACGGAGCTGATGGCTACACCTTC. Translation: CAISVDGADGYTF.

The V gene is TRBV5-6, the J gene TRBJ2-1, with 7 nucleotides matching TRBD2. The CDR3 has 15 amino acids. Unmatched junction bases numbered 7, after V lost 2 bases and J lost 5 bases. Germline CDR1 reads SGHDT; CDR2 reads YYEEEE. In DNA, the CDR3 is TGTGCCAGCAGCTTTGGGTGGGGGGGAGACAATGAGCAGTTCTTC. This translates into CASSFGWGGDNEQFF.

The rearrangement joins TRBV7-9 to TRBJ1-1; 11 nucleotides line up with TRBD1. Unmatched junction bases numbered 7, after V lost 6 bases and J lost 4 bases. The CDR3 totals 15 residues. Germline lookup yields CDR1 SEHNR and CDR2 FQNEAQ (reference sequence). CDR3 amino acids: CASSVTGTGGTEAFF. CDR3 DNA: TGTGCCAGCAGTGTTACCGGGACAGGGGGCACTGAAGCTTTCTTT.